The 18 T cell receptor beta chains in this list originate from one sample, sequenced in a study of radiation and T cells in renal cell carcinoma (TCRdb year 2020). The meaning of the sample's time point label: tumor resected at nephrectomy. In the paper's terms, the treatment or condition label means: treatment-naive control, cytoreductive nephrectomy. Library generation was performed with the immunoSEQ multiplex PCR assay. Drawn from immuneACCESS, this table holds only the in-frame rearrangements with V and J called that TCRdb kept. Clones are partly lost; checked studies trace under half to an unresolved V gene and leave the rest unexplained. The sample records 13,000 or so clones, around 50% of which are singletons. The leading ten clones occupy about an eighth of the sample. The material was tumor tissue, obtained from a patient whose treatment was nephrectomy without radiotherapy. The receptors come from a man between 45 and 60 years old with renal cell carcinoma.

This clone is judged medium-sized. The chain joins TRBV9 to TRBJ2-3, with a weak D call TRBD1 (6 bases). Germline V gene data show CDR1 as SGDLS and CDR2 as YYNGEE. The CDR3 consists of 14 residues. Trimming shortened V by 0 bases and J by 3 bases, and 8 bases separated the two germline ends. The CDR3 DNA reads TGTGCCAGCAGCGTAGGGCAGGGGACAGATACGCAGTATTTT. Its protein is CASSVGQGTDTQYF.

The J gene is TRBJ2-3, the V gene TRBV5-1; 12 bases fit TRBD2. The CDR3 has 17 residues. Looked up from germline, CDR1 is SGHRS and CDR2 is YFSETQ. J gave up 2 bases and V 1 base, and 5 bases lay outside the gene matches. The CDR3 protein is CASSLPLAGGFTDTQYF. CDR3 bases: TGCGCCAGCAGCTTGCCACTAGCGGGGGGCTTCACAGATACGCAGTATTTT.

The V and J genes are TRBV7-8 and TRBJ2-7; tentatively, D is TRBD2 (5 bases). Trimming shortened V by 5 bases and J by 4 bases, and 21 bases separated the two germline ends. The length of the CDR3 is 16 residues. The germline CDR1 and CDR2 sequences are SGHVS and FQNEAQ. The CDR3 loop reads CASSLNTGFPTYEQYF. CDR3 DNA sequence: TGTGCCAGCAGCCTCAATACGGGATTTCCGACTTACGAGCAGTACTTC.

The gene calls are TRBV30 and TRBJ2-7, with D possibly matching TRBD1 (5 bases). Trimming pared 2 bases from V and 3 bases from J, leaving 14 bases between. The CDR3 covers 14 residues. Germline CDR1 and CDR2: GTSNPN and SVGIG (reference sequence). The CDR3 here is CAWSQGWSSYEQYF. The DNA of the CDR3 is TGTGCCTGGAGTCAGGGTTGGTCTAGCTACGAGCAGTACTTC.

This chain links TRBV7-9 with TRBJ1-1; no clear D. Germline V gives CDR1 SEHNR, CDR2 FQNEAQ (reference sequence). CDR3 length: 12 residues. The ends were cut back, 8 bases at V and 5 bases at J, with 12 bases in the middle. Here the CDR3 reads CASEKLQTEAFF. The CDR3 coding sequence is TGTGCCAGCGAAAAACTACAAACTGAAGCTTTCTTT.

V is TRBV20-1 and J is TRBJ2-7, with D hard to call. V dropped 1 base and J dropped 4 bases, with 5 bases sitting between them. Germline V gene sequence: CDR1 DFQATT, CDR2 SNEGSKA (reference sequence). The CDR3 sequence is 11 residues long. The CDR3 reads CSARGSYEQYF. The CDR3 coding sequence is TGCAGTGCTAGAGGGTCATACGAGCAGTACTTC.

This clone rates as large. This sequence joins TRBV5-4 and TRBJ1-6, with D hard to call. Germline assignment: CDR1 SGHNT and CDR2 YYREEE (reference sequence). V was clipped by 2 bases and J by 7 bases, with 13 bases between them. The CDR3 sequence is 15 residues long. CDR3 in DNA: TGTGCCAGCAGCTTTACCCCGGCCCTAAATTCACCCCTCCACTTT. It encodes CASSFTPALNSPLHF.

The J gene is TRBJ2-5, the V gene TRBV30; D is tentatively TRBD1 or TRBD2 (6 bases each). There are 16 residues in the CDR3. Germline CDR1 GTSNPN, CDR2 SVGIG (reference sequence). The V end was cut by 3 bases, the J end by 11 bases, with 28 bases between. DNA for the CDR3: TGTGCCTGGAGCCTTACACTATACCCGGGGGCTTCTGAGCAGTACTTC. The encoded protein is CAWSLTLYPGASEQYF.

Judged by abundance, this clone is medium-sized. This chain joins TRBV15 and TRBJ1-1; TRBD1 aligns across 9 bases. The CDR3 contains 14 residues. Germline V lookup: CDR1 LNHNV, CDR2 YYDKDF (reference sequence). J was trimmed by 1 base and V by 8 bases; bases with no gene match: 5. The CDR3 is CATGTGSWNTEAFF. As DNA, the CDR3 is TGTGCCACCGGGACAGGGAGTTGGAACACTGAAGCTTTCTTT.

The rearrangement uses TRBV19 and TRBJ2-2; 11 bases align to TRBD1. Unmatched junction bases numbered 7, after V lost 7 bases and J lost 0 bases. The V gene's germline CDR1 is LNHDA and CDR2 SQIVND (reference sequence). The CDR3 is 17 amino acids. CDR3 sequence (DNA): TGTGCCAGTACCGGAGGACAGGGGGCTACGAACACCGGGGAGCTGTTTTTT. This gives the protein CASTGGQGATNTGELFF.

The rearrangement joins TRBV5-1 to TRBJ2-5, with 14 bases lining up with TRBD2. The J call is in doubt because the DNA end fits TRBJ2-7 better. The CDR3 covers 18 residues. CDR1 and CDR2 (germline): SGHRS, YFSETQ. The CDR3 DNA sequence: TGCGCCAGCAGCTTGGGCGGGACTAGCGGGGGCCAAACCTACGAGCAGTACTTC. Protein: CASSLGGTSGGQTYEQYF.

J is TRBJ1-4 and V is TRBV7-8, with a weak D call TRBD1 (5 bases). CDR1 and CDR2 (germline): SGHVS, FQNEAQ. V gave up 5 bases and J gave up 5 bases, with 12 bases separating them. This CDR3 is built from 14 residues. In nucleotides, the CDR3 is TGTGCCAGCAGCCTCAGACAGCGGAATGAAAAACTGTTTTTT. Its protein product is CASSLRQRNEKLFF.

V usage is TRBV29-1 and J usage is TRBJ2-3; 10 bases map to TRBD1. After removal of 1 base from V and 4 bases from J, the junction contained 5 bases not matched to a gene. This CDR3 has 15 residues. Germline CDR1 and CDR2: SQVTM and ANQGSEA. CDR3 amino acids: CSVEGGTGAPDTQYF. The CDR3 DNA is TGCAGCGTTGAAGGCGGGACAGGGGCCCCAGATACGCAGTATTTT.

The chain couples TRBV10-2 to TRBJ2-7; 8 bases line up with TRBD1. The ends lost 10 bases at V and 0 bases at J; junction bases unmatched: 11. The CDR3 covers 15 residues. From germline, CDR1 is WSHSY and CDR2 SAAADI. CDR3 DNA: TGCGCCATGTCCCCGAGGACAGGGATCTCCTACGAGCAGTACTTC. It encodes CAMSPRTGISYEQYF.

This clone was counted a few times. This chain links TRBV6-1 with TRBJ2-7; a weak D match, TRBD1 (6 bases). Germline CDR1 MNHNS, CDR2 SASEGT. Between the trimmed V and J ends, which lost 6 bases and 1 base, there was a span of 13 bases. This CDR3 is 14 amino acids long. The CDR3 bases are TGTGCCAGCAGCAAACAGGGTCTATCCTACGAGCAGTACTTC. Translation: CASSKQGLSYEQYF.

The CDR3 region is CASSPPFGNTGELFF. CDR3 nucleotides: TGCGCCAGCAGCCCGCCTTTCGGCAACACCGGGGAGCTGTTTTTT. V usage is TRBV5-1 and J usage is TRBJ2-2, with D hard to call. Germline V gives CDR1 SGHRS, CDR2 YFSETQ. Trimming took 4 bases from V and 2 from J, leaving 12 bases between them. CDR3 size: 15 residues. Combining the CDR3 with reference TRBV5-1 and TRBJ2-2 gives the whole variable domain KAGVTQTPRYLIKTRGQQVTLSCSPISGHRSVSWYQQTPGQGLQFLFEYFSETQRNKGNFPGRFSGRQFSNSRSEMNVSTLELGDSALYLCASSPPFGNTGELFFGEGSRLTVL.

The V call is TRBV9, the J call TRBJ2-6; D gene unclear. Germline V gives CDR1 SGDLS, CDR2 YYNGEE. V lost 6 bases and J 2 bases, leaving 6 bases between the germline ends. The CDR3 consists of 13 residues. The CDR3 DNA reads TGTGCCAGCACTCAACCTGGGGCCAACGTCCTGACTTTC. It specifies CASTQPGANVLTF.

The V call is TRBV6-1, the J call TRBJ1-5, with D possibly being TRBD1 (5 bases). Germline CDR1 reads MNHNS; CDR2 reads SASEGT. The CDR3 runs 14 residues. Trimming took off 1 base at V and 3 bases at J, with 7 bases between the two ends. The CDR3 sequence is CASSEGGNNQPQHF. CDR3 DNA sequence: TGTGCCAGCAGTGAAGGGGGCAACAATCAGCCCCAGCATTTT.